This T cell receptor (beta chain) was documented in a study of shared clonotypes between healthy human individuals. About this clone: Its antigen is as yet unknown.

Sequenced by immunoSEQ multiplex PCR; TCRdb stores in-frame clones only, minus some. The profile shows more than 2,000,000 clones, more than 80% of them singletons. General study points: Generation probability values for non-shared clonotypes were lower than those for clonotypes shared by all four donors.

The study drew its donors from healthy HIV-negative adults without recent acute infections or vaccinations. The germline CDR1 and CDR2 sequences are LNHDA and SQIVND (reference sequence). V dropped 4 bases and J dropped 0 bases, with 20 bases sitting between them. The CDR3 extends over 18 amino acids. Sequencing was carried out using naive CD4+ T cells sorted from blood. Sample subset: CD45RA+ positively selected. This receptor was identified in a man aged 18 to 35 in good health. The chain combines TRBV19 with TRBJ2-3, with TRBD2 as a possible D gene (5 bases). The CDR3 DNA reads TGTGCCAGTAGTACGAACCCTCCCGGGATATCTAGCACAGATACGCAGTATTTT. Translation gives CASSTNPPGISSTDTQYF. Drawing the rest from reference TRBV19 and TRBJ2-3, the complete variable domain is DGGITQSPKYLFRKEGQNVTLSCEQNLNHDAMYWYRQDPGQGLRLIYYSQIVNDFQKGDIAEGYSVSREKKESFPLTVTSAQKNPTAFYLCASSTNPPGISSTDTQYFGPGTRLTVL.